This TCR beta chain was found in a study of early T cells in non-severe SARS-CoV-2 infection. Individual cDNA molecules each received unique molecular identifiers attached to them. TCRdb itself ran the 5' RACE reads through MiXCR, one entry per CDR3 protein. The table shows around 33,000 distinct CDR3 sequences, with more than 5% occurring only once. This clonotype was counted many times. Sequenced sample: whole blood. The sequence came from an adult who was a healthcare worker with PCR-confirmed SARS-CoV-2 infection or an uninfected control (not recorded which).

The CDR3, as DNA: TGTGCCAGCAGCTTAGGGCGGGGGGTCCAAGAGACCCAGTACTTC. This codes for CASSLGRGVQETQYF. The chain uses TRBV7-2 and TRBJ2-5; TRBD2 aligns across 8 bases. Germline V lookup: CDR1 SGHTA, CDR2 FQGNSA. This CDR3 is 15 amino acids long. The V segment lost 1 base and the J segment 1 base; nucleotides outside the gene matches: 2.